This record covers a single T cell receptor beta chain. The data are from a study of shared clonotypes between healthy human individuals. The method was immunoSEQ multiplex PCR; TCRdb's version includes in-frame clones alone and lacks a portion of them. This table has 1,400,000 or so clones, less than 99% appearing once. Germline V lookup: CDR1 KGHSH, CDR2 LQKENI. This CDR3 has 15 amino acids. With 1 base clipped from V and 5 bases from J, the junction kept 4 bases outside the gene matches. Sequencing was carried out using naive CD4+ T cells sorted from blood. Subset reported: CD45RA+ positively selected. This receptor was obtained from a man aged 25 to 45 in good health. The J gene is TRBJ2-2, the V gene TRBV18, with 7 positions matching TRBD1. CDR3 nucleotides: TGTGCCAGCTCACCACGAAACAGGGGAACCGGGGAGCTGTTTTTT. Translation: CASSPRNRGTGELFF.